These T cell receptor beta chains were read from a single sample in a study of blood T cell repertoires in COVID-19. The protocol was immunoSEQ multiplex PCR, while the TCRdb copy is restricted to in-frame clones and leaves out a portion. Of roughly 250,000 clones listed, about 80% are singletons. The source material was peripheral blood. These receptor sequences come from a woman of 80 years or more with acute or convalescent COVID-19. CDR3s include the opening cysteine and the closing phenylalanine or tryptophan. D genes are given only for firm matches.

V,D,CDR3
TRBV27,TRBD1,CASSLWGQYSTDTQYF
TRBV19,NA,CASSNQGYSGANVLTF
TRBV7-2,TRBD2,CASSLSSSGGIYNEQFF
TRBV3-1/TRBV3-2,TRBD1,CASSHITDRGHLTDVILKLFF
TRBV5-5,NA,CASSLELYGNTIYF
TRBV20-1,NA,CSASPHRVLAYEQYF
TRBV4-3,NA,CASSQEFRQNYGYTF
TRBV7-2,NA,CASSNRGSGANVLTF
TRBV3-1/TRBV3-2,TRBD1,CASSQDRRGSYGYTF
TRBV6-1,NA,CASSDGTRLSYGYTF
TRBV15,NA,CATSRDLVTVVDEQYF
TRBV4-2,TRBD1,CASSQEDRESGGYTF
TRBV27,TRBD2,CASSPRAPLTSGGYEQFF
TRBV19,TRBD1,CASSIRTGGGGNQPQHF
TRBV4-1,NA,CASSQREGGTSEAFF
TRBV28,NA,CASALPRDTNTGELFF
TRBV7-2,TRBD2,CASRTAGGQETQYF
TRBV4-1,TRBD2,CASSPPFSGAYNEQFF
TRBV3-1/TRBV3-2,TRBD2,CASSLPGLAQYF
TRBV7-9,NA,CASSYNSLEQYF
TRBV20-1,NA,CSARRHYEQYF
TRBV7-9,TRBD1,CASSLGGQGFNEQFF
TRBV30,NA,CAWSQGYEQYF
TRBV10-3,TRBD2,CASRLADHNEQFF
TRBV30,NA,CAWTGGYEQYF
TRBV6-2/TRBV6-3,TRBD1,CASSYLGTGNNEQFF
TRBV18,TRBD1,CASSPGTGAIYGYTF
TRBV6-6,TRBD2,CASSYWRGMHEQYF
TRBV7-9,NA,CASSLAVSWGDTEAFF
TRBV10-3,TRBD1,CAISVGGRGLGRNTEAFF
TRBV18,TRBD1,CASSFRTGEGTQYF
TRBV2,NA,CASTMKSGNTGELFF
TRBV18,NA,CASSPRTERGYGYTF
TRBV5-1,NA,CASSLVGQSGFYNEQFF
TRBV19,TRBD1,CASGTGLLFF
TRBV30,NA,CAWSGLNTEAFF
TRBV19,NA,CASLTGSGVNTEAFF
TRBV5-6,TRBD1,CASSLAGQGVYYGYTF
TRBV18,NA,CASSPWSSYNSPLHF
TRBV30,NA,CAWSVGLQETQYF
TRBV4-2,NA,CASSQATSGGYTF
TRBV5-1,NA,CASSQEAGYYNEQFF
TRBV12-3/TRBV12-4,TRBD1,CASSLSGTGVF
TRBV5-1,NA,CASSPGDAYNEQFF
TRBV11-2,NA,CASSPEQGLEAFF
TRBV7-9,TRBD1,CASSPNRGSNEKLFF